The 27 T cell receptor beta chains in this list originate from one sample, sequenced in a study of T cells after yellow fever vaccination. Each CDR3 protein is one row after TCRdb ran MiXCR on the 5' RACE reads. The table has some 320,000 distinct CDR3 sequences, 8.7% seen once; the top ten hold approximately 3.5%. Specimen: CD4+ T cells sorted from PBMCs, collected 5 days after the yellow fever booster vaccination. The receptors were sampled from a man aged 18 to 30 who received the YFV17D yellow fever vaccine.

This clonotype was seen many times. DNA for the CDR3: TGCAGTGCTAGAGGGTTTGGAGCCTACGAGCAGTACTTC. The encoded protein is CSARGFGAYEQYF. The rearrangement joins TRBV20-1 to TRBJ2-7, with D unresolved. CDR1 is DFQATT, CDR2 SNEGSKA, per germline (reference sequence). Between the trimmed V and J ends, which lost 1 base and 2 bases, there was a span of 9 bases. The CDR3 is 13 amino acids.

This clonotype has ten or more counts. V and J are TRBV7-6 and TRBJ2-5, with D tentatively TRBD1 (5 bases). Trimming took 1 base from V and 0 from J, leaving 6 bases between them. CDR1 and CDR2 (germline): SGHVS, FNYEAQ. This CDR3 spans 14 amino acids. The CDR3 loop reads CASSLGTNQETQYF. CDR3 bases: TGTGCCAGCAGCTTAGGGACAAACCAAGAGACCCAGTACTTC.

This clonotype turned up a few times. The gene calls are TRBV4-3 and TRBJ1-5; possibly TRBD1 for D (6 bases). Germline values: CDR1 LGHNA, CDR2 YSLEER. CDR3 size: 14 residues. V lost 4 bases to trimming and J lost 5 bases, with 12 bases between them. The CDR3 DNA is TGCGCCAGCAGCCCTTCACAGGGATATCAGCCCCAGCATTTT. It encodes CASSPSQGYQPQHF.

This clonotype was counted ten times or more. The genes are TRBV5-1 and TRBJ1-2; a weak D match, TRBD1 (6 bases). The germline V gene has CDR1 SGHRS and CDR2 YFSETQ. The V end was cut by 4 bases, the J end by 4 bases, with 14 bases between. This CDR3 contains 14 residues. The CDR3 coding sequence is TGCGCCAGCAGCCAGGTTGGACAGTCCTATGGCTACACCTTC. This codes for CASSQVGQSYGYTF.

This rearrangement joins TRBV7-2 to TRBJ1-3; 8 bases are a match to TRBD1. The CDR3 runs 15 residues. CDR1 is SGHTA and CDR2 is FQGNSA in the germline V gene. The J segment lost 2 bases and the V segment lost 3 bases, leaving 3 bases of the junction unmatched. The CDR3 region is CASSFQGAAGNTIYF. For the CDR3, the DNA is TGTGCCAGCAGCTTTCAGGGGGCGGCTGGAAACACCATATATTTT.

V and J are TRBV13 and TRBJ1-2; no clear D gene. This CDR3 has 14 residues. V was clipped by 3 bases and J by 5 bases, with 13 bases between them. CDR1 PRHDT and CDR2 FYEKMQ come from the germline V gene (reference sequence). CDR3 coding DNA: TGTGCCAGCAGCTTCCGGACCGTTGGGTATGGCTACACCTTC. Translating gives CASSFRTVGYGYTF.

The chain carries TRBV4-2 and TRBJ2-5; D is unresolved. This CDR3 contains 16 residues. The germline gives CDR1 LGHNA, CDR2 YNFKEQ. V shed 1 base and J shed 2 bases, with 14 bases lying between them. Written as DNA, the CDR3 is TGTGCCAGCAGCCAAGGCAGTGGGCGGCTTCAAGAGACCCAGTACTTC. It is translated as CASSQGSGRLQETQYF.

The chain employs TRBV7-8 and TRBJ1-6; possibly TRBD1 for D (5 bases). Looked up from germline, CDR1 is SGHVS and CDR2 is FQNEAQ. The CDR3 is 17 residues long. V was cut by 7 bases and J by 4 bases, with 20 bases left in between. The CDR3 sequence: CASNLQAQGVYNSPLHF. As DNA, the CDR3 is TGTGCCAGCAATCTTCAGGCCCAGGGCGTGTATAATTCACCCCTCCACTTT.

The sample holds many counts of this clonotype. The genes are TRBV4-3 and TRBJ2-4, with TRBD1 matching over 7 bases. This CDR3 is built from 16 residues. Germline lookup yields CDR1 LGHNA and CDR2 YSLEER. V lost 4 bases, J lost 2 bases, and 8 bases stayed unmatched. CDR3 nucleotides: TGCGCCAGCAGCCCGGGTAGGGGGCGACCCAAAAACATTCAGTACTTC. Translation: CASSPGRGRPKNIQYF.

This clonotype was detected many times. The V gene is TRBV7-8, the J gene TRBJ1-4; D remains unclear. Between the trimmed V and J ends, which lost 6 bases and 8 bases, there was a span of 13 bases. Germline CDR1 SGHVS, CDR2 FQNEAQ. This CDR3 has 13 residues. This CDR3 is CASSSESAEKLFF. CDR3 DNA sequence: TGTGCCAGCAGTTCCGAGTCCGCGGAAAAACTGTTTTTT.

The chain links TRBV6-5 to TRBJ2-3; D unresolved. V was shortened by 6 bases and J by 0 bases, with 10 bases between the two germline ends. Looked up from germline, CDR1 is MNHEY and CDR2 is SVGAGI. CDR3 length: 14 residues. The CDR3 bases are TGTGCCAGCAGCTTCACCGTCAGCACAGATACGCAGTATTTT. It encodes CASSFTVSTDTQYF.

This chain uses TRBV9 with TRBJ2-3; no clear D. V gave up 2 bases and J gave up 1 base, with 8 bases separating them. CDR3 length: 14 residues. Germline CDR1 reads SGDLS; CDR2 reads YYNGEE. This chain's CDR3 is CASSVLVGTDTQYF. The CDR3 nucleotides read TGTGCCAGCAGCGTTTTGGTGGGCACAGATACGCAGTATTTT.

The sample holds many counts of this clonotype. V usage is TRBV7-2 and J usage is TRBJ1-6; D may be TRBD1 (5 bases). Trimming took 11 bases from V and 8 from J, leaving 13 bases between them. Looked up from germline, CDR1 is SGHTA and CDR2 is FQGNSA. This CDR3 contains 12 residues. The CDR3 is CAVGAQYSPLHF. The CDR3 nucleotides read TGTGCCGTAGGGGCACAGTATTCACCCCTCCACTTT. The full variable domain, its missing parts supplied by reference TRBV7-2 and TRBJ1-6, is GAGVSQSPSNKVTEKGKDVELRCDPISGHTALYWYRQSLGQGLEFLIYFQGNSAPDKSGLPSDRFSAERTGGSVSTLTIQRTQQEDSAVYLCAVGAQYSPLHFGNGTRLTVT.

The chain recombines TRBV2 with TRBJ2-3; 8 bases fit TRBD2. Germline CDR1 reads SNHLY; CDR2 reads FYNNEI. This CDR3 is 16 amino acids long. Trimming removed 8 bases from V and 0 bases from J; junction bases left unmatched: 10. CDR3 residues: CASSAGGFASTDTQYF. The DNA of the CDR3 is TGTGCCAGCTCGGCGGGGGGCTTTGCTAGCACAGATACGCAGTATTTT.

This clonotype was seen a few times. The V call is TRBV7-2, the J call TRBJ2-3; TRBD2 aligns across 10 bases. CDR1 is SGHTA, CDR2 FQGNSA, per germline. After removal of 5 bases from V and 4 bases from J, the junction contained 6 bases not matched to a gene. The CDR3 consists of 15 residues. The CDR3 nucleotides are TGTGCCAGCAGCCAAGCGGGGGGGCTGGCAGATACGCAGTATTTT. Residues: CASSQAGGLADTQYF.

This clonotype was counted a few times. The chain has TRBV7-2 and TRBJ1-1; D remains unclear. Germline-derived CDR1 and CDR2 are SGHTA and FQGNSA. V lost 4 bases and J lost 2, with 11 bases in between. This CDR3 has 14 amino acids. DNA for the CDR3: TGTGCCAGCAGCTCCCGTATAGGAAACACTGAAGCTTTCTTT. Its translation: CASSSRIGNTEAFF. The full variable domain, its missing parts supplied by reference TRBV7-2 and TRBJ1-1, is GAGVSQSPSNKVTEKGKDVELRCDPISGHTALYWYRQSLGQGLEFLIYFQGNSAPDKSGLPSDRFSAERTGGSVSTLTIQRTQQEDSAVYLCASSSRIGNTEAFFGQGTRLTVV.

This clonotype occurred many times. The chain uses TRBV6-2 or TRBV6-3 and TRBJ2-7, with 9 nucleotides matching TRBD1. The germline V gene encodes CDR1 MNHEY and CDR2 SVGEGT. The CDR3 covers 14 residues. Trimming cost V 6 bases and J 5 bases; bases outside gene matches: 8. Here the CDR3 DNA reads TGTGCCAGCAGGGACAGGGGCATCGTTGACGAGCAGTACTTC. Residues: CASRDRGIVDEQYF.

The chain has TRBV5-1 and TRBJ1-2, with D perhaps TRBD1 (5 bases). The germline V gene encodes CDR1 SGHRS and CDR2 YFSETQ. The germline V and J ends were trimmed by 4 bases and 8 bases, with 15 bases remaining between them. The length of the CDR3 is 13 residues. Written as DNA, the CDR3 is TGCGCCAGCAGCACGGGACCCGCGGGAGGCTACACCTTC. Amino acids: CASSTGPAGGYTF.

This chain joins TRBV3-1 and TRBJ2-7; D unresolved. CDR1 and CDR2 (germline): LGHDT, YNNKEL (reference sequence). V was shortened by 2 bases and J by 7 bases, with 6 bases between the two germline ends. The CDR3 length is 11 residues. CDR3 sequence: CASSQIREQYF. CDR3 sequence (DNA): TGTGCCAGCAGCCAAATTAGGGAGCAGTACTTC.

This chain uses TRBV5-6 with TRBJ2-7, with 7 bases matching TRBD2. Germline V lookup: CDR1 SGHDT, CDR2 YYEEEE. Trimming at V came to 4 bases and at J to 1 base, leaving 8 bases not matched to a gene. This CDR3 region has 15 residues. The CDR3 loop reads CASSHREGWSYEQYV. In DNA form, the CDR3 reads TGTGCCAGCAGCCATAGGGAGGGTTGGTCCTACGAGCAGTACGTC.

This chain joins TRBV20-1 and TRBJ2-3, with D perhaps TRBD1 (6 bases). The V gene lost 4 bases and the J gene lost 9 bases, with 20 bases spanning the gap. This CDR3 has 14 residues. CDR1 is DFQATT and CDR2 is SNEGSKA in the germline V gene (reference sequence). In nucleotides, the CDR3 is TGCAGTGCTAAATTGGGACATAGCACAGGGACGCAGTATTTT. Protein sequence: CSAKLGHSTGTQYF.

This clonotype has a handful of counts. The genes are TRBV5-1 and TRBJ2-1; D is perhaps TRBD2 (7 bases). The CDR3 contains 15 residues. V dropped 4 bases and J dropped 1 base, with 12 bases sitting between them. Germline-derived CDR1 and CDR2 are SGHRS and YFSETQ. CDR3 sequence (DNA): TGCGCCAGCAGCACGGAGGGGGGGTCCTACAATGAGCAGTTCTTC. Protein product: CASSTEGGSYNEQFF.

This clonotype was recorded many times. The genes are TRBV4-2 and TRBJ2-5; 8 positions match TRBD1. This CDR3 has 21 residues. In germline, CDR1 is LGHNA, CDR2 YNFKEQ. Losses at the gene ends were 4 bases for V and 0 bases for J; bases not matched to a gene: 22. The CDR3, as DNA: TGTGCCAGCAGCCCCGGACAGGGAAACATTGTGGGGACTCCGTACCAAGAGACCCAGTACTTC. Protein sequence: CASSPGQGNIVGTPYQETQYF.

This clonotype has more than one count but fewer than ten. The gene calls are TRBV13 and TRBJ2-7; D ambiguous. CDR1 and CDR2 from the germline V gene are PRHDT and FYEKMQ (reference sequence). Between the trimmed V and J ends, which lost 2 bases and 7 bases, there was a span of 12 bases. The length of the CDR3 is 13 residues. In nucleotides, the CDR3 is TGTGCCAGCAGCTTACCCGGCGTGGGGGAGCAGTACTTC. Translating it yields CASSLPGVGEQYF. The full variable domain, completed using reference TRBV13 and TRBJ2-7, is AAGVIQSPRHLIKEKRETATLKCYPIPRHDTVYWYQQGPGQDPQFLISFYEKMQSDKGSIPDRFSAQQFSDYHSELNMSSLELGDSALYFCASSLPGVGEQYFGPGTRLTVT.

This clonotype was detected only a few times. This chain uses TRBV20-1 with TRBJ2-2; weak D call: TRBD1 (6 bases). Germline V gene sequence: CDR1 DFQATT, CDR2 SNEGSKA (reference sequence). V lost 0 bases and J 6 bases, leaving 11 bases between the germline ends. This CDR3 has 14 amino acids. CDR3 amino acids: CSARDYRVPGELFF. In DNA form, the CDR3 reads TGCAGTGCTAGAGATTACAGGGTGCCCGGGGAGCTGTTTTTT.

Sample share makes this clonotype medium-sized. The junction does not match germline at one end; this may be a read error. This rearrangement joins TRBV5-1 to TRBJ2-5; D not resolved. The length of the CDR3 is 11 residues. Germline V gene sequence: CDR1 SGHRS, CDR2 YFSETQ. CDR3 sequence reads: CASSFEETQYF. CDR3 nucleotide sequence: TGTGCCAGCAGCTTCGAAGAGACCCAGTACTTC. The whole variable domain, filled in from reference TRBV5-1 and TRBJ2-5, reads KAGVTQTPRYLIKTRGQQVTLSCSPISGHRSVSWYQQTPGQGLQFLFEYFSETQRNKGNFPGRFSGRQFSNSRSEMNVSTLELGDSALYLCASSFEETQYFGPGTRLLVL.

This clonotype was detected a few times. CDR3 coding DNA: TGTGCCAGCAGCTCCCTGACAAGAGCCAAAAACATTCAGTACTTC. It specifies CASSSLTRAKNIQYF. The rearrangement links TRBV6-2 or TRBV6-3 to TRBJ2-4; unclear D gene. The CDR3 runs 15 residues. V dropped 6 bases and J dropped 0 bases, with 12 bases sitting between them. In germline, CDR1 is MNHEY, CDR2 SVGEGT.